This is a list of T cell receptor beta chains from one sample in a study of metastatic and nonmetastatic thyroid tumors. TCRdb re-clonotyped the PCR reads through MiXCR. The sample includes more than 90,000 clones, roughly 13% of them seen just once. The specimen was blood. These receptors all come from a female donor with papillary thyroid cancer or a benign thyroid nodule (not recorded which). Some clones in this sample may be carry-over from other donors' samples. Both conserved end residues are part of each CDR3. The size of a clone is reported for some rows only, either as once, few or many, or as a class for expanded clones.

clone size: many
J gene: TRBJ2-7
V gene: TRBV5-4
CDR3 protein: CASSSGRASKYEQYF

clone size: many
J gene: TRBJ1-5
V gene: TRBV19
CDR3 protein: CASSMGNQPQHF

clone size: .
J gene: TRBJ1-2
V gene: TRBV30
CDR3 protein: CAWSLNRGGYTF

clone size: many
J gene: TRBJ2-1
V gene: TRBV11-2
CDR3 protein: CASRPTGVYEQFF

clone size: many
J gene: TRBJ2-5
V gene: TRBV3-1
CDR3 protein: CASSLRGGGPQETQYF

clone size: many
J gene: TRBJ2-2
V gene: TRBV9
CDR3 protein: CASSLGGTPAAYGELFF

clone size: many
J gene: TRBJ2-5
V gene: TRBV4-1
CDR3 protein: CASSTGYQETQYF

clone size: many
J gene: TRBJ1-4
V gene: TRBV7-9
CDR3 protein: CASSLGRTNEKLFF

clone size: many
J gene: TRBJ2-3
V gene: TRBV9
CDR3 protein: CASSVEEGPSSTDTQYF

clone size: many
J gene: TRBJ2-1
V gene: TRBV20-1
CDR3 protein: CSATPMRGSGRRDFGQFF

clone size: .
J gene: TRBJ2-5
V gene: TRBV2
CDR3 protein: CASSEGGGGKETQYF

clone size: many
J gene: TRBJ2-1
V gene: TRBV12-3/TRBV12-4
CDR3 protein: CASSSETSGWNNEQFF

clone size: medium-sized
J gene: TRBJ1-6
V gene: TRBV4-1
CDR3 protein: CASSHAENSPLHF